The 15 T cell receptor beta chains reported below all come from one sample, sequenced in a study of blood T cells in healthy people across ages. The second PCR ran about 6 to 11 cycles with a sample-barcoded 5' primer and J-beta primers. TCRdb analysed the 5' RACE reads with MiXCR anew, one entry per CDR3 protein. The table lists roughly 2 million distinct CDR3 sequences, 49% of them singletons, with less than 2.5% in the top ten. Sequencing input: blood. The origin of the receptors is a woman between 35 and 50 years old in good health.

This clonotype came up once. The rearrangement uses TRBV12-3 or TRBV12-4 and TRBJ2-3; 9 bases line up with TRBD2. The CDR3 is 15 amino acids. V was pared by 2 bases and J by 6 bases, with 6 bases of the junction left unmatched. Written as DNA, the CDR3 is TGTGCCAGCAGTTTATTAGCGGGAGTACGTGATACGCAGTATTTT. Translation gives CASSLLAGVRDTQYF.

This rearrangement joins TRBV12-3 or TRBV12-4 to TRBJ2-1, with D possibly TRBD1 on 5 matching bases. This CDR3 comprises 13 residues. V was shortened by 5 bases and J by 10 bases, with 15 bases between the two germline ends. DNA of the CDR3: TGTGCCAGCAGTGTAGGGGTAGTCGGGGAGCAGTTCTTC. As protein: CASSVGVVGEQFF.

Comments on this clonotype: An end of the junction differs from the germline gene, which may be a read error. CDR3 DNA: TGTGCCGGCAGCATCCTCGTGGACAGGGGAAACCGTGGCTACACCTTC. Its translation is CAGSILVDRGNRGYTF. V and J are TRBV12-3 or TRBV12-4 and TRBJ1-2, with 9 nucleotides matching TRBD1. The CDR3 sequence is 16 residues long.

The rearrangement uses TRBV9 and TRBJ1-2; perhaps TRBD1 as D (5 bases). Germline assignment: CDR1 SGDLS and CDR2 YYNGEE. V dropped 4 bases and J dropped 6 bases, with 19 bases sitting between them. The CDR3 covers 15 residues. CDR3 coding DNA: TGTGCCAGCAGCCCCCCGGGAGGAGGGGACGATGGCTACACCTTC. Amino acids: CASSPPGGGDDGYTF.

This clonotype was seen more than once but under ten times. The rearrangement joins TRBV20-1 to TRBJ2-5, with D possibly TRBD2 on 7 matching bases. Germline lookup yields CDR1 DFQATT and CDR2 SNEGSKA (reference sequence). The CDR3 has 14 amino acids. Deletions cut 6 bases from V and 6 bases from J, with 20 bases between. The CDR3 DNA reads as TGCAGTGCCACGCCTGGGGGGGGCCGAAAGACCCAGTACTTC. It encodes CSATPGGGRKTQYF.

This clonotype was found a few times. The J gene is TRBJ2-1, the V gene TRBV6-2 or TRBV6-3, with TRBD2 matching over 9 bases. V gave up 2 bases and J gave up 5 bases; unmatched junction bases: 4. The CDR3 runs to 15 residues. In germline, CDR1 is MNHEY, CDR2 SVGEGT. The CDR3 bases are TGTGCCAGCAGTTACGTACGCGGGGGGGACAATGAGCAGTTCTTC. Its protein product is CASSYVRGGDNEQFF.

The chain carries TRBV28 and TRBJ1-2; the D gene is possibly TRBD1 (6 bases). CDR3 length: 14 residues. The ends were cut back, 7 bases at V and 3 bases at J, with 15 bases in the middle. Germline V gene data show CDR1 as MDHEN and CDR2 as SYDVKM. Here the CDR3 reads CASTLAGAYYGYTF. The CDR3 coding sequence is TGTGCCAGCACCCTAGCAGGGGCCTACTATGGCTACACCTTC.

The gene calls are TRBV7-9 and TRBJ1-1; D is ambiguous. Trimming removed 2 bases from V and 3 bases from J, with 13 bases in between. Germline-derived CDR1 and CDR2 are SEHNR and FQNEAQ (reference sequence). There are 15 residues in the CDR3. CDR3 coding DNA: TGTGCCAGCAGCTTACAGAGGGATTTGGACACTGAAGCTTTCTTT. Translated: CASSLQRDLDTEAFF.

The V gene is TRBV7-9, the J gene TRBJ1-4, with D perhaps matching TRBD1 (5 bases). This CDR3 is 12 amino acids long. Looked up from germline, CDR1 is SEHNR and CDR2 is FQNEAQ (reference sequence). Trimming removed 2 bases from V and 13 bases from J, with 11 bases in between. The CDR3: CASSLPTGGLFF. The DNA of the CDR3 is TGTGCCAGCAGCTTACCAACGGGGGGACTGTTTTTT.

The chain carries TRBV12-3 or TRBV12-4 and TRBJ1-4; D call uncertain. V was cut by 2 bases and J by 7 bases, with 17 bases left in between. This CDR3 region has 16 residues. CDR3 DNA sequence: TGTGCCAGCAGTTTAAATGGGCACAATCGGGGTGAAAAACTGTTTTTT. Translating it yields CASSLNGHNRGEKLFF.

The table lists this clonotype with a few counts. The chain couples TRBV4-1 to TRBJ1-2; 10 bases are shared with TRBD1. This CDR3 contains 15 residues. In germline, CDR1 is MGHRA, CDR2 YSYEKL. Trimming took 3 bases from V and 4 from J; bases not matched to a gene: 5. CDR3 region: CASSHLTGGAYGYTF. The CDR3 coding sequence is TGCGCCAGCAGCCACCTGACAGGGGGCGCCTATGGCTACACCTTC.

This clonotype was observed a few times. Here the CDR3 reads CASNTDSPTDTQYF. The CDR3 DNA reads TGTGCCAGCAACACGGACTCACCCACAGATACGCAGTATTTT. The rearrangement joins TRBV12-3 or TRBV12-4 to TRBJ2-3; maybe TRBD2 (5 bases). This CDR3 has 14 residues. Trimming pared 7 bases from V and 2 bases from J, leaving 13 bases between.

This clonotype was seen only once. The chain has TRBV20-1 and TRBJ2-5; 10 bases are shared with TRBD1. The germline gives CDR1 DFQATT, CDR2 SNEGSKA (reference sequence). The CDR3 is 14 amino acids. V dropped 0 bases and J dropped 11; count of bases not matched to a gene: 9. The CDR3: CSARDPGQGLQQYF. Here the CDR3 DNA reads TGCAGTGCTAGAGATCCGGGACAGGGGCTGCAGCAGTACTTC.

The chain is built from TRBV3-1 and TRBJ1-5; no firm D call. The CDR3 contains 14 residues. Between the trimmed V and J ends, which lost 1 base and 0 bases, there was a span of 4 bases. Germline CDR1 LGHDT, CDR2 YNNKEL (reference sequence). The CDR3 loop reads CASSQGVSNQPQHF. The CDR3 DNA follows: TGTGCCAGCAGCCAAGGGGTTAGCAATCAGCCCCAGCATTTT.

This clonotype was found a few times. The CDR3 is CASSQEGTRPIPDTQYF. CDR3 DNA: TGCGCCAGCAGCCAAGAGGGCACAAGGCCTATCCCAGATACGCAGTATTTT. The chain recombines TRBV4-3 with TRBJ2-3; D is undetermined. The V gene lost 0 bases and the J gene lost 4 bases, with 17 bases spanning the gap. The CDR3 consists of 17 residues. Per the germline V gene, CDR1 is LGHNA and CDR2 is YSLEER.